These 23 T cell receptor beta chains were sequenced from one sample in a study of T cell repertoires in cytomegalovirus infection. TCRdb re-derived calls from the reads in MiXCR, one entry per CDR3 protein. The sample holds around 530,000 distinct CDR3 sequences, about a quarter seen once. Sequences were obtained from PBMCs. The receptors were gathered from a human donor in good health (CMV status not recorded). Some clones in this sample may be carry-over from other donors' samples.

This clonotype has just a few counts. The V call is TRBV12-3 or TRBV12-4, the J call TRBJ1-1; D unclear. This CDR3 comprises 12 residues. Deletions cut 6 bases from V and 3 bases from J, with 8 bases between. CDR3 region: CASSRLDTEAFF. The CDR3 DNA follows: TGTGCCAGCAGCCGGTTGGACACTGAAGCTTTCTTT.

A single count supports this clonotype. The V gene is TRBV7-4, the J gene TRBJ2-7; 11 nucleotides line up with TRBD1. Trimming at V came to 4 bases and at J to 7 bases, leaving 9 bases not matched to a gene. Looked up from germline, CDR1 is SGHVT and CDR2 is SQSDAQ. This CDR3 region has 15 residues. The DNA for the CDR3 is TGTGCCAGCAGCTCCGGGGACAGGGGGGCCTCTGAGCAGTACGTC. It codes for CASSSGDRGASEQYV.

This clonotype occurred a few times. The chain uses TRBV7-2 and TRBJ2-7; the match to TRBD2 covers 8 bases. The V gene's germline CDR1 is SGHTA and CDR2 FQGNSA. J lost 2 bases, V lost 1 base, and 1 base had no gene match. This CDR3 has 14 residues. CDR3 DNA sequence: TGTGCCAGCAGCTTAGTAGCGGGGACCTACGAGCAGTACTTC. Its protein is CASSLVAGTYEQYF.

This clonotype was seen ten or more times. The chain joins TRBV7-2 to TRBJ1-5; D might be TRBD1 (5 bases). The CDR3 covers 15 residues. V was pared by 5 bases and J by 0 bases, with 11 bases between. Per germline, CDR1 SGHTA and CDR2 FQGNSA. CDR3 in amino acids: CASSPTVNSNQPQHF. CDR3 DNA: TGTGCCAGCAGCCCGACAGTGAATAGCAATCAGCCCCAGCATTTT.

This chain uses TRBV7-2 with TRBJ1-4; D ambiguous. Trimming removed 4 bases at V and 8 bases at J, with 17 bases between. CDR1 and CDR2 (germline): SGHTA, FQGNSA. The CDR3 is 15 amino acids. CDR3 residues: CASSSDGRPGEKLFF. The CDR3 region has the DNA TGTGCCAGCAGCTCAGACGGGCGACCGGGGGAAAAACTGTTTTTT.

This clonotype was seen more than once but under ten times. The chain combines TRBV20-1 with TRBJ1-2, with D possibly matching TRBD1 (5 bases). This CDR3 has 12 residues. CDR1 is DFQATT, CDR2 SNEGSKA, per germline (reference sequence). Trimming took off 3 bases at V and 8 bases at J, with 13 bases between the two ends. Written as DNA, the CDR3 is TGCAGTGCTAGGTCCAGGGAGGGCGGCTACACCTTC. Translating gives CSARSREGGYTF.

The table lists this clonotype with a few counts. The chain uses TRBV19 and TRBJ2-2, with 7 bases that match TRBD2. Germline V lookup: CDR1 LNHDA, CDR2 SQIVND (reference sequence). The CDR3 extends over 14 amino acids. With V trimmed by 9 bases and J by 3 bases, 7 bases remained unmatched. CDR3 nucleotide sequence: TGTGCCAGCCGGGGCGGGGGTGACACCGGGGAGCTGTTTTTT. Translation: CASRGGGDTGELFF. The whole variable domain, filled in from reference TRBV19 and TRBJ2-2, reads DGGITQSPKYLFRKEGQNVTLSCEQNLNHDAMYWYRQDPGQGLRLIYYSQIVNDFQKGDIAEGYSVSREKKESFPLTVTSAQKNPTAFYLCASRGGGDTGELFFGEGSRLTVL.

The chain employs TRBV7-2 and TRBJ2-3, with D perhaps TRBD1 (7 bases). V gave up 8 bases and J gave up 2 bases, with 17 bases separating them. The germline V gene has CDR1 SGHTA and CDR2 FQGNSA. The length of the CDR3 is 15 residues. Here the CDR3 reads CASVIQGGYTDTQYF. The CDR3 DNA follows: TGTGCCAGCGTCATCCAGGGGGGTTACACAGATACGCAGTATTTT.

The table lists this clonotype with a few counts. The chain is built from TRBV7-3 and TRBJ1-2, with 11 bases that match TRBD1. Trimming cost V 4 bases and J 4 bases; bases outside gene matches: 2. Germline CDR1 is SGHTA and CDR2 is FQGTGA. The CDR3 length is 14 residues. As DNA, the CDR3 is TGTGCCAGCAGCTCTGGACAGGGGGCCTATGGCTACACCTTC. As protein: CASSSGQGAYGYTF.

This clonotype was detected many times. This chain links TRBV7-2 with TRBJ2-7; tentatively, D is TRBD2 (5 bases). Trimming stripped 4 bases from V and 5 bases from J, with 15 bases between. The germline V gene has CDR1 SGHTA and CDR2 FQGNSA. The CDR3 has 14 residues. CDR3 sequence reads: CASSSSLGRNEQYF. For the CDR3, the DNA is TGTGCCAGCAGCTCTAGCTTGGGGAGAAACGAGCAGTACTTC.

This clonotype was counted ten times or more. This sequence joins TRBV7-6 and TRBJ2-1; 10 nucleotides match TRBD2. Germline V gene data show CDR1 as SGHVS and CDR2 as FNYEAQ. The V gene end was trimmed by 3 bases and the J gene end by 8 bases; junction bases not matched to a gene: 7. The CDR3 loop spans 15 amino acids. The CDR3 here is CASSLGTSAQDEQFF. The CDR3 DNA reads as TGTGCCAGCAGCTTGGGGACTAGCGCCCAAGATGAGCAGTTCTTC. The complete variable domain, with remaining parts taken from reference TRBV7-6 and TRBJ2-1, reads GAGVSQSPRYKVTKRGQDVALRCDPISGHVSLYWYRQALGQGPEFLTYFNYEAQQDKSGLPNDRFSAERPEGSISTLTIQRTEQRDSAMYRCASSLGTSAQDEQFFGPGTRLTVL.

A few counts support this clonotype. The V gene is TRBV10-3, the J gene TRBJ2-7; the D gene could be TRBD1 or TRBD2 (5 bases each). The ends were cut back, 10 bases at V and 3 bases at J, with 19 bases in the middle. This CDR3 region has 14 residues. The germline gives CDR1 ENHRY, CDR2 SYGVKD. CDR3 residues: CATAHLTGLYEQYF. The CDR3 DNA follows: TGTGCCACCGCGCATCTCACAGGACTCTACGAGCAGTACTTC.

A few counts support this clonotype. The chain is built from TRBV7-9 and TRBJ1-2; perhaps TRBD1 as D (5 bases). The CDR3 totals 15 residues. Per germline, CDR1 SEHNR and CDR2 FQNEAQ (reference sequence). V lost 1 base to trimming and J lost 4 bases, with 13 bases between them. The CDR3 coding sequence is TGTGCCAGCAGCTTAGATTCGGGGCGGCTCTATGGCTACACCTTC. It specifies CASSLDSGRLYGYTF.

This clonotype was detected only a few times. The J gene is TRBJ2-7, the V gene TRBV3-1; D not certain. Germline V lookup: CDR1 LGHDT, CDR2 YNNKEL (reference sequence). V shed 0 bases and J shed 1 base, with 10 bases lying between them. The CDR3 sequence is 15 residues long. In DNA, the CDR3 is TGTGCCAGCAGCCAAGATCGAGCCTCATCCTACGAGCAGTACTTC. It codes for CASSQDRASSYEQYF.

This chain joins TRBV5-4 and TRBJ2-7; TRBD2 aligns across 10 bases. Germline V gives CDR1 SGHNT, CDR2 YYREEE (reference sequence). The junction had 7 bases not matched to a gene; V was cut back by 4 bases and J by 3 bases. This CDR3 comprises 15 residues. The CDR3 nucleotides read TGTGCCAGCAGCGCGGGACTAGCGAATAGCTACGAGCAGTACTTC. As protein: CASSAGLANSYEQYF.

This sequence joins TRBV6-1 and TRBJ1-2; D gene uncertain. Looked up from germline, CDR1 is MNHNS and CDR2 is SASEGT. The CDR3 covers 11 residues. Trimming removed 8 bases at V and 8 bases at J, with 12 bases between. CDR3 sequence: CASLEDFGYTF. The CDR3 nucleotides read TGTGCCAGCTTGGAAGATTTCGGCTACACCTTC.

V and J are TRBV7-9 and TRBJ1-3; D remains ambiguous. The CDR3 has 13 amino acids. CDR1 is SEHNR, CDR2 FQNEAQ, per germline (reference sequence). V gave up 5 bases and J gave up 4 bases, with 9 bases separating them. The CDR3 is CASSMDLGNTIYF. The CDR3, as DNA: TGTGCCAGCAGCATGGACTTAGGAAACACCATATATTTT.

The chain combines TRBV6-1 with TRBJ2-1; D not certain. The germline V gene encodes CDR1 MNHNS and CDR2 SASEGT. The V gene lost 8 bases and the J gene lost 0 bases, with 20 bases spanning the gap. This CDR3 region has 17 residues. CDR3 nucleotides: TGTGCCAGCGCGACCTTTGGCGCCCGGAGCTCCTACAATGAGCAGTTCTTC. It yields the protein CASATFGARSSYNEQFF.

This chain joins TRBV27 and TRBJ2-1; D unresolved. Trimming pared 3 bases from V and 0 bases from J, leaving 12 bases between. CDR3 length equals 16 residues. Per the germline V gene, CDR1 is MNHEY and CDR2 is SMNVEV (reference sequence). DNA for the CDR3: TGTGCCAGCAGTTTTCGACCTCCAAGCTCCTACAATGAGCAGTTCTTC. It specifies CASSFRPPSSYNEQFF.

V gene TRBV7-9 combines with J gene TRBJ2-1, with a weak D call TRBD2 (6 bases). Per the germline V gene, CDR1 is SEHNR and CDR2 is FQNEAQ (reference sequence). The V gene lost 4 bases and the J gene lost 5 bases, with 12 bases spanning the gap. CDR3 length: 14 amino acids. The CDR3 DNA follows: TGTGCCAGCAGCTCGGGACTTAAAGACAATGAGCAGTTCTTC. Translating it yields CASSSGLKDNEQFF.

The gene calls are TRBV29-1 and TRBJ2-2, with D tentatively TRBD1 (6 bases). V gave up 6 bases and J gave up 3 bases, with 14 bases separating them. CDR3 length: 14 amino acids. CDR1 and CDR2 from the germline V gene are SQVTM and ANQGSEA. CDR3 loop: CSVRTVLYTGELFF. For the CDR3, the DNA is TGCAGCGTAAGGACAGTCCTGTACACCGGGGAGCTGTTTTTT.

This chain links TRBV19 with TRBJ1-2, with 9 bases fitting TRBD1. V was clipped by 3 bases and J by 4 bases; unmatched bases: 0. Germline CDR1 and CDR2: LNHDA and SQIVND (reference sequence). CDR3 length equals 13 residues. The chain's CDR3 is CASSMTGGYGYTF. The CDR3 DNA is TGTGCCAGTAGTATGACAGGGGGCTATGGCTACACCTTC.

The chain joins TRBV12-3 or TRBV12-4 to TRBJ1-3; D call uncertain. With 8 bases removed from V and 0 bases from J, the gap between germline ends came to 5 bases. This CDR3 region has 12 residues. CDR3 nucleotide sequence: TGTGCCAGCGAATTCTCTGGAAACACCATATATTTT. This gives the protein CASEFSGNTIYF.